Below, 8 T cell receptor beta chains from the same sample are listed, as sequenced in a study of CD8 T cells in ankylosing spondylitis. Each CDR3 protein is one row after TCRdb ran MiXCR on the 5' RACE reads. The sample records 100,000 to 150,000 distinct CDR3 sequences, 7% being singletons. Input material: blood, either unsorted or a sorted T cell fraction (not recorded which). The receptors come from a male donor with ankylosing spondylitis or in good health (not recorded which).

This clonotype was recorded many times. The CDR3 sequence: CSARTQDPNSPLHF. The CDR3 region has the DNA TGCAGCGCTAGAACCCAGGACCCTAATTCACCCCTCCACTTT. This rearrangement joins TRBV29-1 to TRBJ1-6, with D unclear. The CDR3 totals 14 residues. V lost 7 bases to trimming and J lost 6 bases, with 16 bases between them. The V gene's germline CDR1 is SQVTM and CDR2 ANQGSEA.

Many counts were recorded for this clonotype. The CDR3 sequence is CSVELVAGGTDTQYF. The CDR3 region has the DNA TGCAGCGTTGAATTGGTCGCGGGAGGGACAGATACGCAGTATTTT. V usage is TRBV29-1 and J usage is TRBJ2-3; TRBD2 matches 9 bases. This CDR3 has 15 residues. Germline CDR1 is SQVTM and CDR2 is ANQGSEA. The ends lost 2 bases at V and 3 bases at J; junction bases unmatched: 6.

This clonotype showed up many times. In nucleotides, the CDR3 is TGTGCCAGCAGTGCCGTAATCTTTCAGGGGGCGCGCAATGATCAGCCCCAGCATTTT. Residues: CASSAVIFQGARNDQPQHF. This sequence joins TRBV6-1 and TRBJ1-5, with 8 nucleotides matching TRBD1. Looked up from germline, CDR1 is MNHNS and CDR2 is SASEGT. With V trimmed by 4 bases and J by 5 bases, 19 bases remained unmatched. The CDR3 is 19 amino acids.

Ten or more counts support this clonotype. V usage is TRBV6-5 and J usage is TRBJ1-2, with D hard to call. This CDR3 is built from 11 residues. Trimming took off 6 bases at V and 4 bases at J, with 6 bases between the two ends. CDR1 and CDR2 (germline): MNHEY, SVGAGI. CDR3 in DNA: TGTGCCAGCAGGGACGGCTATGGCTACACCTTC. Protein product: CASRDGYGYTF.

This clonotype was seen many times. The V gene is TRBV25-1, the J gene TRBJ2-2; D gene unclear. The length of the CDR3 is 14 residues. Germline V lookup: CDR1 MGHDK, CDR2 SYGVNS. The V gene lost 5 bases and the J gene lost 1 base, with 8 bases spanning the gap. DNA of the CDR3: TGTGCCAGCAGTTCCCGACAGAACACCGGGGAGCTGTTTTTT. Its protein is CASSSRQNTGELFF.

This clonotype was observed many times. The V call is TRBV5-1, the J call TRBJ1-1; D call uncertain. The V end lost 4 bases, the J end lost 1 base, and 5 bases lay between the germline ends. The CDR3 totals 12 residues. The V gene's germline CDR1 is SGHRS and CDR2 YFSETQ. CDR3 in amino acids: CASSTGNTEAFF. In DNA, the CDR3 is TGCGCCAGCAGCACTGGGAACACTGAAGCTTTCTTT.

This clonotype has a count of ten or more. CDR3 DNA: TGTGCCAGCAGCCAAGATGGACAGAAAGAGACCCAGTACTTC. Protein: CASSQDGQKETQYF. The J gene is TRBJ2-5, the V gene TRBV4-2; perhaps TRBD1 as D (6 bases). CDR3 length: 14 residues. Trimming took 0 bases from V and 3 from J, leaving 8 bases between them. The germline CDR1 and CDR2 sequences are LGHNA and YNFKEQ.

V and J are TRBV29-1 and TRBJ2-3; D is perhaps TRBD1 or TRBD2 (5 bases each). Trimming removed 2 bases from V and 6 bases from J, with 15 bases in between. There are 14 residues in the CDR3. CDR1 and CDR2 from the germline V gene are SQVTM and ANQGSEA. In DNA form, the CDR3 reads TGCAGCGTTGAATCGGGCCAGGGACGGGATACGCAGTATTTT. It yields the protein CSVESGQGRDTQYF.